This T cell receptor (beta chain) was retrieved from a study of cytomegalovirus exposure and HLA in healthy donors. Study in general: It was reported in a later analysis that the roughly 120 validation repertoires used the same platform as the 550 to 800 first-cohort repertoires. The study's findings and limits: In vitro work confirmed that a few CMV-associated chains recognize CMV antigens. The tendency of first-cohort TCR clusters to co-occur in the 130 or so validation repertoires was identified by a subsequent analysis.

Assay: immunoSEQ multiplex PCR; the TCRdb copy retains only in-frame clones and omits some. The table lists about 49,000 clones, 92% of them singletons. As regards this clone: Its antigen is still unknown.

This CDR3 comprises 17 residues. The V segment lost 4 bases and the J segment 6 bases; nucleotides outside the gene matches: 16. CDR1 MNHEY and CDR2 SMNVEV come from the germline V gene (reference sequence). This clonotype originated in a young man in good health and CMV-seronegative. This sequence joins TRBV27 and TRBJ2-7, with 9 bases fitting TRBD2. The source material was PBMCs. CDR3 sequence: CASSYGTSYRIPTEQYF. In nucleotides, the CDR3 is TGTGCCAGCAGTTACGGGACTAGCTATAGAATCCCTACCGAGCAGTACTTC.